This TCR beta chain is drawn from a study of shared clonotypes between healthy human individuals. Germline CDR1 is MGHRA and CDR2 is YSYEKL. CDR3 length: 15 amino acids. The junction had 0 bases not matched to a gene; V was cut back by 1 base and J by 1 base. Genomic DNA per cell subset filled all wells of several immunoSEQ plates. Study processing details: Junction-only sequences without quality scores came from ImmunoSEQ, so filtering differed. Clones were sequenced by immunoSEQ multiplex PCR, and TCRdb holds only the in-frame ones, with some missing. Clone size and the V and J calls come from that table; the DNA yielded D and trimming. The sample has under 600,000 clones, approximately 79% seen once.

This sequence joins TRBV4-1 and TRBJ2-2, with 7 bases lining up with TRBD1. The sequence was obtained from a woman aged 40 to 50 in good health. Some clones in this sample may be carry-over from other donors' samples. The sequenced sample consisted of PBMCs. The CDR3 nucleotides are TGCGCCAGCAGCCAAGGGGACAGGAACACCGGGGAGCTGTTTTTT. It is translated as CASSQGDRNTGELFF.